This T cell receptor (beta chain) derives from a study of cytomegalovirus exposure and HLA in healthy donors. The study, taken as a whole, reports: A later analysis linked a missense DCLRE1C variant to TCR beta V- and J-gene trimming. With high specificity and sensitivity, the classifier reportedly diagnosed cytomegalovirus status.

Notes on this clone: Its specificity is unknown.

In the PCR, 60 Vbeta and 13 Jbeta primers were used. Measured with immunoSEQ multiplex PCR; TCRdb has only the in-frame clones, and not every one. The top ten clones hold around 5.7% of a sample with about 180,000 clones, over 70% of them seen once. Each donor's status was that of a healthy bone marrow donor. At sampling all donors were nominally healthy, likely with unrecorded immune exposures. V was clipped by 2 bases and J by 5 bases, with 17 bases between them. Looked up from germline, CDR1 is SGDLS and CDR2 is YYNGEE. This CDR3 spans 15 amino acids. Sequenced sample: PBMCs. The V gene is TRBV9, the J gene TRBJ2-7; maybe TRBD2 (7 bases). The sequence came from a middle-aged man in good health and CMV-seronegative. CDR3 amino acids: CASSVEGGRGNEQYF. The DNA for the CDR3 is TGTGCCAGCAGCGTCGAGGGGGGGCGCGGAAACGAGCAGTACTTC.